The 31 T cell receptor beta chains listed next were all sequenced from one sample in a study of vaccination and CD4 T cells after COVID-19. Oncomine TCR Beta short-read sequencing was applied to DNA from cultured CD4+ T cells. TCRdb recomputed calls from the PCR reads with MiXCR, one row per CDR3 protein. The profile shows about 14,000 distinct CDR3 sequences, about 28% of them singletons. No antigens are known for them. The treatment here: approximately 10-day PBMC culture with coronavirus spike peptide pools or control peptides (ViraFEST assay). Sequenced sample: cultured CD4+ T cells from blood. The receptors originated from a human donor with COVID-19.

The genes are TRBV5-6 and TRBJ1-2; 9 nucleotides line up with TRBD1. Germline V lookup: CDR1 SGHDT, CDR2 YYEEEE. The CDR3 spans 13 residues. The J segment lost 8 bases and the V segment lost 4 bases, leaving 6 bases of the junction unmatched. The CDR3 DNA follows: TGTGCCAGCAGCCGGGACAGGGTCGGGGGCTACACCTTC. The encoded protein is CASSRDRVGGYTF.

This chain uses TRBV29-1 with TRBJ1-1, with 10 nucleotides matching TRBD1. V trimming: 7 bases; J trimming: 4 bases; junction bases outside the gene matches: 0. CDR1 is SQVTM, CDR2 ANQGSEA, per germline. The CDR3 runs to 11 residues. CDR3 bases: TGCAGCGGGACAGGGGGCACTGAAGCTTTCTTT. Encoded protein: CSGTGGTEAFF.

This clonotype appeared a few times. The gene calls are TRBV11-3 and TRBJ2-3; a weak D match, TRBD1 (5 bases). The germline V and J ends were trimmed by 6 bases and 2 bases, with 9 bases remaining between them. This CDR3 comprises 13 residues. Germline CDR1 SGHNT, CDR2 YENEEA. CDR3 in DNA: TGTGCCAGCAGTAAGGGGCCCACAGATACGCAGTATTTT. Amino acids: CASSKGPTDTQYF.

The chain links TRBV29-1 to TRBJ2-4, with D maybe TRBD1 (6 bases). This CDR3 comprises 12 residues. Germline CDR1 reads SQVTM; CDR2 reads ANQGSEA. Trimming removed 7 bases at V and 7 bases at J, with 14 bases between. The CDR3 DNA is TGCAGCGCCGGGACACTTGGGAACATTCAGTACTTC. Amino acids: CSAGTLGNIQYF.

The rearrangement links TRBV12-3 or TRBV12-4 to TRBJ2-2; the D is unclear. Trimming removed 7 bases at V and 6 bases at J, with 15 bases between. The CDR3 consists of 14 residues. The CDR3 nucleotides read TGTGCCAGCAAGTACCCAGGTGGGCCCGGGGAGCTGTTTTTT. Amino acids: CASKYPGGPGELFF.

V is TRBV20-1 and J is TRBJ2-7; unclear D gene. With 1 base removed from V and 0 bases from J, the gap between germline ends came to 10 bases. CDR1 is DFQATT and CDR2 is SNEGSKA in the germline V gene (reference sequence). The CDR3 is 14 amino acids. The CDR3 DNA is TGCAGTGCTAGAGTCCACTCCAGCTCCTACGAGCAGTACTTC. Translation: CSARVHSSSYEQYF.

The V and J genes are TRBV7-8 and TRBJ2-3; D remains unclear. The CDR3 runs 17 residues. Per the germline V gene, CDR1 is SGHVS and CDR2 is FQNEAQ. V dropped 2 bases and J dropped 3 bases, with 18 bases sitting between them. The CDR3 loop is CASSLSDRAVGTDTQYF. The CDR3 DNA is TGTGCCAGCAGCTTATCCGACCGGGCCGTTGGGACAGATACGCAGTATTTT.

This clonotype was picked up a small number of times. The V gene is TRBV11-2, the J gene TRBJ2-1, with D possibly TRBD2 on 7 matching bases. The CDR3 contains 14 residues. The V gene's germline CDR1 is SGHAT and CDR2 FQNNGV. The V end was cut by 4 bases, the J end by 8 bases, with 15 bases between. CDR3 sequence (DNA): TGTGCCAGCAGCTCCCTAGGGGGGGCCTATGAGCAGTTCTTC. Translated, it gives CASSSLGGAYEQFF.

The chain links TRBV11-2 to TRBJ2-3, with D tentatively TRBD1 (6 bases). The CDR3 is 16 residues long. V gave up 4 bases and J gave up 1 base, with 15 bases separating them. The germline CDR1 and CDR2 sequences are SGHAT and FQNNGV. In DNA, the CDR3 is TGTGCCAGCAGCTATGGGCAGGGGCTAGGCACAGATACGCAGTATTTT. Translation: CASSYGQGLGTDTQYF.

This clonotype turned up a few times. The V and J genes are TRBV19 and TRBJ2-2, with TRBD1 identical over 9 bases. Germline V gene lookup returns CDR1 LNHDA and CDR2 SQIVND (reference sequence). CDR3 size: 18 residues. The trim removed 3 bases at V and 7 bases at J, leaving 15 bases unmatched. The DNA for the CDR3 is TGTGCCAGTAGTATCCGTCGGGTCGGGACAGGGTCGTTCGGGGAGCTGTTTTTT. Translation: CASSIRRVGTGSFGELFF.

J is TRBJ2-5 and V is TRBV6-2 or TRBV6-3, with 7 bases that match TRBD2. V lost 5 bases and J lost 6; bases outside the gene matches: 6. From germline, CDR1 is MNHEY and CDR2 SVGEGT. The CDR3 has 13 amino acids. CDR3: CASSPSGPQTQYF. CDR3 coding DNA: TGTGCCAGCAGTCCTAGCGGTCCCCAGACCCAGTACTTC.

DNA for the CDR3: TGTGCCAGCTCGAAAGAAGAGACCCAGTACTTC. Translating gives CASSKEETQYF. The chain combines TRBV18 with TRBJ2-5; no clear D. The V gene's germline CDR1 is KGHSH and CDR2 LQKENI. The CDR3 spans 11 residues. Trimming left V 6 bases short and J 3 bases short, with 5 bases between.

This sequence joins TRBV6-1 and TRBJ1-2; 7 nucleotides line up with TRBD1. Germline V CDR1 and CDR2: MNHNS, SASEGT. There are 15 residues in the CDR3. V shed 5 bases and J 6 bases; nucleotides not matched to a gene: 12. The CDR3 nucleotides are TGTGCCAGCAGTCCTACGACAGGGCGAGTCCATGGCTACACCTTC. This codes for CASSPTTGRVHGYTF.

In its sample, this clonotype ranks as medium-sized. The chain carries TRBV10-1 and TRBJ2-3, with TRBD2 as a possible D gene (5 bases). Germline CDR1 and CDR2: WNHNN and SYGVQD (reference sequence). The CDR3 covers 16 residues. V gave up 0 bases and J gave up 1 base, with 11 bases separating them. The CDR3 reads CASSESYIGGTDTQYF. The CDR3 DNA reads as TGCGCCAGCAGTGAGTCGTACATCGGGGGCACAGATACGCAGTATTTT.

The chain recombines TRBV10-3 with TRBJ1-3; 7 positions match TRBD1. Germline CDR1 is ENHRY and CDR2 is SYGVKD. V trimming: 6 bases; J trimming: 0 bases; junction bases outside the gene matches: 2. The CDR3 covers 14 residues. CDR3 residues: CAIRNRGSGNTIYF. Here the CDR3 DNA reads TGTGCCATCAGAAACAGGGGCTCTGGAAACACCATATATTTT.

A remark on this clonotype: One end of the junction fails to match germline, which may point to a read error. The chain employs TRBV6-1 and TRBJ1-5; the match to TRBD1 covers 12 bases. Per germline, CDR1 MNHNS and CDR2 SASEGT. The CDR3 is made up of 14 amino acids. The CDR3 here is CTSRGTGGFQPQHF. CDR3 bases: TGTACCAGCAGGGGGACAGGGGGCTTTCAGCCCCAGCATTTT.

This rearrangement joins TRBV6-1 to TRBJ1-5; TRBD1 is a possible D gene (6 bases). Looked up from germline, CDR1 is MNHNS and CDR2 is SASEGT. The length of the CDR3 is 16 residues. V was trimmed by 7 bases and J by 3 bases, leaving 19 bases between them. CDR3 region: CASKPGAAQFNQPQHF. Here the CDR3 DNA reads TGTGCCAGCAAACCAGGGGCCGCCCAGTTCAATCAGCCCCAGCATTTT.

The chain employs TRBV6-1 and TRBJ2-1, with 7 bases identical to TRBD2. CDR3 length: 14 amino acids. The germline V gene encodes CDR1 MNHNS and CDR2 SASEGT. V gave up 6 bases and J gave up 5 bases; unmatched junction bases: 7. In DNA form, the CDR3 reads TGTGCCAGCAGCAGACTAGCCACCCACAATGAGCAGTTCTTC. Translation: CASSRLATHNEQFF.

This clonotype was seen more than once but under ten times. The chain links TRBV27 to TRBJ2-7; 7 bases agree with TRBD1. Germline CDR1 is MNHEY and CDR2 is SMNVEV (reference sequence). The CDR3 extends over 14 amino acids. With 6 bases clipped from V and 2 bases from J, the junction kept 7 bases outside the gene matches. CDR3 nucleotide sequence: TGTGCCAGCAGGGGATACAGGGGAACCTACGAGCAGTACTTC. Protein product: CASRGYRGTYEQYF.

This clonotype was recorded a few times. The chain has TRBV7-9 and TRBJ1-1; possibly TRBD1 for D (6 bases). This CDR3 is 12 amino acids long. Trimming left V 3 bases short and J 6 bases short, with 8 bases between. The germline gives CDR1 SEHNR, CDR2 FQNEAQ (reference sequence). The chain's CDR3 is CASSLYRAEAFF. In DNA form, the CDR3 reads TGTGCCAGCAGCTTGTACAGGGCTGAAGCTTTCTTT.

This clonotype was counted a few times. V gene TRBV27 combines with J gene TRBJ2-3; D gene unclear. This CDR3 contains 16 residues. V was trimmed by 11 bases and J by 1 base, leaving 22 bases between them. Germline V gene lookup returns CDR1 MNHEY and CDR2 SMNVEV (reference sequence). In nucleotides, the CDR3 is TGTGCCCTCTCACCCCGACTCGAGTTGTGCACAGATACGCAGTATTTT. Protein sequence: CALSPRLELCTDTQYF.

This clonotype was detected only a few times. The CDR3 protein is CASSLERYTDTQYF. CDR3 DNA: TGTGCCAGCAGCTTAGAACGTTACACAGATACGCAGTATTTT. This sequence joins TRBV11-3 and TRBJ2-3; unclear D gene. Germline values: CDR1 SGHNT, CDR2 YENEEA. The CDR3 consists of 14 residues. The V end was cut by 0 bases, the J end by 2 bases, with 6 bases between.

This clonotype appeared a few times. The CDR3 protein is CASSLGQDTDTQYF. The CDR3 region has the DNA TGTGCCAGCAGCTTAGGACAGGACACAGATACGCAGTATTTT. The chain couples TRBV5-4 to TRBJ2-3; 7 nucleotides align to TRBD1. Germline V CDR1 and CDR2: SGHNT, YYREEE (reference sequence). J lost 2 bases, V lost 2 bases, and 2 bases had no gene match. The CDR3 is 14 residues long.

This clonotype showed up just a few times. The genes are TRBV20-1 and TRBJ2-2; possible D gene TRBD2, 6 bases. V was trimmed by 1 base and J by 6 bases, leaving 9 bases between them. CDR3 length equals 13 residues. Germline CDR1 reads DFQATT; CDR2 reads SNEGSKA (reference sequence). In nucleotides, the CDR3 is TGCAGTGCTAGAGGTTCGGGAGCCGGGGAGCTGTTTTTT. This gives the protein CSARGSGAGELFF.

The rearrangement joins TRBV12-3 or TRBV12-4 to TRBJ2-1, with D tentatively TRBD2 (5 bases). V gave up 8 bases and J gave up 3 bases, with 8 bases separating them. This CDR3 contains 12 residues. The CDR3 region has the DNA TGTGCCAGCTACCGGGGCTACAATGAGCAGTTCTTC. Amino acid sequence: CASYRGYNEQFF.

This clonotype is termed medium-sized. The chain joins TRBV20-1 to TRBJ1-1; 7 bases are shared with TRBD1. V was clipped by 4 bases and J by 10 bases; unmatched bases: 3. This CDR3 has 10 residues. Per germline, CDR1 DFQATT and CDR2 SNEGSKA (reference sequence). Written as DNA, the CDR3 is TGCAGTGCTAACAGGGGATTAGCTTTCTTT. This translates into CSANRGLAFF.

This sequence joins TRBV4-1 and TRBJ2-3, with TRBD1 identical over 7 bases. Germline CDR1 and CDR2: MGHRA and YSYEKL. The CDR3 runs to 20 residues. After removal of 0 bases from V and 0 bases from J, the junction contained 15 bases not matched to a gene. Here the CDR3 reads CASSQDLPRGLTTSTDTQYF. CDR3 bases: TGCGCCAGCAGCCAAGATCTTCCCAGGGGGTTAACCACTAGCACAGATACGCAGTATTTT.

This chain connects TRBV6-2 or TRBV6-3 to TRBJ1-3; weak D call: TRBD1 (6 bases). CDR3 size: 21 residues. The V gene's germline CDR1 is MNHEY and CDR2 SVGEGT. The germline V and J ends were trimmed by 2 bases and 8 bases, with 34 bases remaining between them. This CDR3 reads CASSYPTDRRFLSIGRDTIYF. The CDR3 DNA reads TGTGCCAGCAGTTACCCAACAGACAGGAGGTTTTTGTCAATTGGACGGGACACCATATATTTT.

This clonotype was observed a handful of times. The chain is built from TRBV6-1 and TRBJ1-1; D remains ambiguous. V was pared by 6 bases and J by 5 bases, with 13 bases between. There are 13 residues in the CDR3. The germline V gene encodes CDR1 MNHNS and CDR2 SASEGT. CDR3: CASSPNTKTEAFF. The CDR3 DNA is TGTGCCAGCAGCCCTAATACTAAAACTGAAGCTTTCTTT.

This chain connects TRBV11-2 to TRBJ1-1; unclear D gene. V was clipped by 5 bases and J by 1 base, with 8 bases between them. Germline lookup yields CDR1 SGHAT and CDR2 FQNNGV. This CDR3 is built from 13 residues. The CDR3 DNA sequence: TGTGCCAGCAGCCTAACAGCGAACACTGAAGCTTTCTTT. Protein: CASSLTANTEAFF.

For the CDR3, the DNA is TGTGCCAGCAGCCCCCACTCGGGCGCCAACTATGGCTACACCTTC. This translates into CASSPHSGANYGYTF. J is TRBJ1-2 and V is TRBV21-1; the table's D gene call, TRBD1, was not cross checked with the DNA. TRBV21-1 is an annotated pseudogene. The CDR3 has 15 residues.